This passage covers 22 T cell receptor beta chains from one sample sequenced in a study of human T cells and chemical hapten exposure. The time point: patch test 1, 2 weeks after DPC sensitization. This sample's treatment: therapeutic diphenylcyclopropenone sensitization with weekly scalp DPC. Using its own MiXCR run on the RACE reads, TCRdb lists one record per CDR3 protein. The sample gives 80,000 or so distinct CDR3 sequences, around 11% of which show up once; approximately 4.6% is in the top ten. The source was whole blood, collected in connection with sensitization to the hapten diphenylcyclopropenone (DPC). These receptors originate from a woman in her forties or fifties with alopecia areata. Some clones in this sample may be carry-over from other donors' samples.

The chain couples TRBV7-6 to TRBJ2-2; D not resolved. V lost 3 bases and J 6 bases, leaving 14 bases between the germline ends. The germline gives CDR1 SGHVS, CDR2 FNYEAQ. The CDR3 is made up of 15 amino acids. CDR3 in amino acids: CASSFRNPGPGELFF. Written as DNA, the CDR3 is TGTGCCAGCAGCTTTAGGAACCCCGGACCCGGGGAGCTGTTTTTT.

The J gene is TRBJ2-2, the V gene TRBV20-1; no firm D call. The CDR3 covers 12 residues. V was cut by 6 bases and J by 2 bases, with 7 bases left in between. Germline lookup yields CDR1 DFQATT and CDR2 SNEGSKA (reference sequence). CDR3 sequence (DNA): TGCAGTGCCCGAAGAAACACCGGGGAGCTGTTTTTT. This sequence encodes CSARRNTGELFF.

This clonotype appeared many times. This CDR3 is CSVGVPLGPPGELFF. CDR3 in DNA: TGCAGCGTGGGTGTACCCCTGGGACCACCCGGGGAGCTGTTTTTT. The V and J genes are TRBV29-1 and TRBJ2-2; either TRBD1 or TRBD2 may fit D (5 bases each). Germline V gene sequence: CDR1 SQVTM, CDR2 ANQGSEA. The CDR3 runs to 15 residues. Between the trimmed V and J ends, which lost 6 bases and 6 bases, there was a span of 20 bases.

This clonotype was seen a few times. The chain has TRBV5-1 and TRBJ1-1, with 10 bases identical to TRBD1. Trimming cost V 0 bases and J 6 bases; bases outside gene matches: 2. Germline lookup yields CDR1 SGHRS and CDR2 YFSETQ. The CDR3 has 14 residues. For the CDR3, the DNA is TGCGCCAGCAGCTTGGGGACAGGGGGTGCTGAAGCTTTCTTT. This gives the protein CASSLGTGGAEAFF.

This clonotype was seen repeatedly, ten times or more. The chain uses TRBV18 and TRBJ1-5; TRBD1 might be the D (5 bases). The CDR3 is 14 residues long. V was cut by 4 bases and J by 0 bases, with 7 bases left in between. In germline, CDR1 is KGHSH, CDR2 LQKENI. CDR3 DNA sequence: TGTGCCAGCTCACTGGGGGTTAGCAATCAGCCCCAGCATTTT. This sequence encodes CASSLGVSNQPQHF.

Only a few counts were recorded for this clonotype. The chain couples TRBV5-1 to TRBJ2-2, with a tentative D call TRBD2 (6 bases). The CDR3 length is 16 residues. In germline, CDR1 is SGHRS, CDR2 YFSETQ. Trimming pared 5 bases from V and 2 bases from J, leaving 16 bases between. CDR3 nucleotide sequence: TGCGCCAGCAGTAAGACCGGGACTGTTAACACCGGGGAGCTGTTTTTT. The encoded protein is CASSKTGTVNTGELFF.

The chain combines TRBV20-1 with TRBJ2-5; TRBD2 agrees at 14 bases. This CDR3 contains 17 residues. Germline trimming cut 3 bases from V and 1 base from J; bases unmatched to any gene: 7. Germline CDR1 reads DFQATT; CDR2 reads SNEGSKA (reference sequence). The CDR3 DNA reads as TGCAGTGCTAGGCGGACTAGCGGGAGGCCCGCCCAAGAGACCCAGTACTTC. It encodes CSARRTSGRPAQETQYF.

The J gene is TRBJ1-1, the V gene TRBV6-6; D is undetermined. Germline assignment: CDR1 MNHNY and CDR2 SVGAGI (reference sequence). The CDR3 extends over 12 amino acids. Trimming stripped 4 bases from V and 11 bases from J, with 14 bases between. CDR3 amino acids: CASSSGTVGAFF. The CDR3, as DNA: TGTGCCAGCAGTTCCGGAACAGTGGGGGCTTTCTTT.

This clonotype was picked up a small number of times. The rearrangement joins TRBV6-5 to TRBJ2-5, with 9 bases lining up with TRBD1. Germline CDR1 reads MNHEY; CDR2 reads SVGAGI. CDR3 size: 15 residues. After removal of 0 bases from V and 2 bases from J, the junction contained 1 base not matched to a gene. CDR3 in amino acids: CASSYSGTGQETQYF. The CDR3 DNA is TGTGCCAGCAGTTACTCTGGGACAGGGCAAGAGACCCAGTACTTC.

V gene TRBV27 combines with J gene TRBJ1-3, with D uncertain. V dropped 6 bases and J dropped 0 bases, with 9 bases sitting between them. The CDR3 covers 14 residues. Germline V gene lookup returns CDR1 MNHEY and CDR2 SMNVEV (reference sequence). The CDR3 DNA reads TGTGCCAGCAGACCTGGATACTCTGGAAACACCATATATTTT. It specifies CASRPGYSGNTIYF.

This clonotype was detected ten times or more. J is TRBJ1-5 and V is TRBV6-5, with D perhaps matching TRBD1 (6 bases). Germline CDR1 and CDR2: MNHEY and SVGAGI. The CDR3 length is 15 residues. Trimming took 10 bases from V and 0 from J, leaving 16 bases between them. This CDR3 reads CATREGGASNQPQHF. The CDR3 region has the DNA TGTGCCACCAGGGAAGGGGGGGCTAGCAATCAGCCCCAGCATTTT.

The chain couples TRBV12-3 or TRBV12-4 to TRBJ2-1, with D unresolved. This CDR3 comprises 13 residues. V was clipped by 0 bases and J by 4 bases, with 4 bases between them. CDR3 nucleotide sequence: TGTGCCAGCAGTTTAGCGGAATACAATGAGCAGTTCTTC. It specifies CASSLAEYNEQFF.

This clonotype has more than one count but fewer than ten. The chain couples TRBV28 to TRBJ1-5, with TRBD1 identical over 7 bases. The CDR3 consists of 14 residues. The trim removed 8 bases at V and 6 bases at J, leaving 10 bases unmatched. CDR1 MDHEN and CDR2 SYDVKM come from the germline V gene. The CDR3 here is CASQGGSGGQPQHF. The CDR3 bases are TGTGCCAGCCAGGGGGGGTCTGGAGGTCAGCCCCAGCATTTT. The full variable domain, rest sourced from reference TRBV28 and TRBJ1-5, is DVKVTQSSRYLVKRTGEKVFLECVQDMDHENMFWYRQDPGLGLRLIYFSYDVKMKEKGDIPEGYSVSREKKERFSLILESASTNQTSMYLCASQGGSGGQPQHFGDGTRLSIL.

This clonotype was counted at least ten times. The genes are TRBV29-1 and TRBJ2-1, with 12 bases identical to TRBD2. CDR1 is SQVTM and CDR2 is ANQGSEA in the germline V gene. J was trimmed by 9 bases and V by 8 bases; bases with no gene match: 8. The CDR3 has 13 amino acids. The CDR3 protein is CSPRRLAGVEQFF. CDR3 nucleotide sequence: TGCAGCCCCCGCAGACTAGCGGGAGTTGAGCAGTTCTTC.

This clonotype was counted at least ten times. The V call is TRBV7-9, the J call TRBJ2-3; D is undetermined. The germline V gene has CDR1 SEHNR and CDR2 FQNEAQ (reference sequence). The CDR3 has 12 residues. Trimming left V 3 bases short and J 2 bases short, with 3 bases between. The CDR3 DNA follows: TGTGCCAGCAGCTTCCACACAGATACGCAGTATTTT. Translation gives CASSFHTDTQYF.

This clonotype occurred a few times. The chain couples TRBV14 to TRBJ2-5; the D is unclear. CDR3 size: 15 residues. The V gene's germline CDR1 is SGHDN and CDR2 FVKESK. The ends were cut back, 3 bases at V and 2 bases at J, with 13 bases in the middle. The CDR3, as DNA: TGTGCCAGCAGCCAGGTCCTCGTCCCTCAAGAGACCCAGTACTTC. Its translation: CASSQVLVPQETQYF.

This clonotype was detected many times. The CDR3 reads CASRSNGQGARQPQHF. In DNA, the CDR3 is TGTGCCAGCAGATCTAATGGACAGGGGGCTAGGCAGCCCCAGCATTTT. This rearrangement joins TRBV6-5 to TRBJ1-5, with 11 bases that match TRBD1. The ends lost 6 bases at V and 7 bases at J; junction bases unmatched: 11. Germline lookup yields CDR1 MNHEY and CDR2 SVGAGI. The CDR3 covers 16 residues.

This rearrangement joins TRBV5-1 to TRBJ2-7; D could derive from TRBD1 or TRBD2 (5 bases each). The CDR3 is 13 amino acids. V lost 7 bases and J lost 3, with 14 bases in between. Germline lookup yields CDR1 SGHRS and CDR2 YFSETQ. DNA for the CDR3: TGCGCCAGCCAAGCCCCGGGGCACTACGAGCAGTACTTC. It specifies CASQAPGHYEQYF.

To note about this clonotype: A much larger clone is a single base away; this may be a read error. The rearrangement joins TRBV12-3 or TRBV12-4 to TRBJ2-2; tentative D call: TRBD1 (5 bases). V gave up 4 bases and J gave up 4 bases, with 13 bases separating them. The CDR3 runs 15 residues. The CDR3 DNA sequence: TGTGCCAGCAGTTCCGTGGCAGGGCCCACCGGGGAGCTGTTTTTT. This sequence encodes CASSSVAGPTGELFF.

In this sample, this clonotype turned up many times. The chain is built from TRBV19 and TRBJ2-7, with TRBD1 identical over 7 bases. Germline lookup yields CDR1 LNHDA and CDR2 SQIVND (reference sequence). The CDR3 loop spans 14 amino acids. J gave up 2 bases and V 6 bases, and 7 bases lay outside the gene matches. The CDR3 loop is CASSHTGAPYEQYF. CDR3 DNA sequence: TGTGCCAGTAGCCATACAGGGGCCCCCTACGAGCAGTACTTC.

At least ten counts were recorded for this clonotype. This chain links TRBV10-3 with TRBJ1-6, with D uncertain. This CDR3 is 14 amino acids long. Germline CDR1 reads ENHRY; CDR2 reads SYGVKD. With 8 bases removed from V and 5 bases from J, the gap between germline ends came to 13 bases. CDR3 protein: CAIREGRDNSPLHF. For the CDR3, the DNA is TGTGCCATCCGAGAGGGTCGGGATAATTCACCCCTCCACTTT.

The genes are TRBV25-1 and TRBJ2-5, with 13 bases that match TRBD2. CDR3 length: 16 residues. The V gene's germline CDR1 is MGHDK and CDR2 SYGVNS. Trimming removed 3 bases from V and 5 bases from J; junction bases left unmatched: 6. Written as DNA, the CDR3 is TGTGCCAGCAGTGACCCCGGACTAGCGGGAGCGGAGACCCAGTACTTC. The encoded protein is CASSDPGLAGAETQYF.